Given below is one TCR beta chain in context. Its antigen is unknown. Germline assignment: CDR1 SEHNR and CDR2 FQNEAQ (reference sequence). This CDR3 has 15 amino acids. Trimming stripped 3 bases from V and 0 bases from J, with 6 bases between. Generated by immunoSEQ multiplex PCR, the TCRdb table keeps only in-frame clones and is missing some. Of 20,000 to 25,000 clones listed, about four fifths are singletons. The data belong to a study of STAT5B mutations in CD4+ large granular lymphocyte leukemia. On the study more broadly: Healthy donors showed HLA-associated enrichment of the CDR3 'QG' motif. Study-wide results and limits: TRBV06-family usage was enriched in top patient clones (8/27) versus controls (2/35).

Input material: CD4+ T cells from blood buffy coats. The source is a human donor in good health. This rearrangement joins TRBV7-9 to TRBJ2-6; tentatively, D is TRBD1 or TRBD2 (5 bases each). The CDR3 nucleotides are TGTGCCAGCAGCTTGGGGGACTCTGGGGCCAACGTCCTGACTTTC. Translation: CASSLGDSGANVLTF.